This entry lists 30 T cell receptor beta chains sequenced from one sample in a study of T cells in Graves' hyperthyroidism and ophthalmopathy. What was amplified from RNA transcripts were TCR beta CDR3 regions. During a first-round RT-PCR of the TCR CDR3, the HTBI primer set was used. MiXCR, applied by TCRdb to the multiplex PCR reads, yields one record per CDR3 protein. The sample shows under 350,000 distinct CDR3 sequences, about 21% of them seen only once. The sequenced sample consisted of blood. The receptors were sampled from a woman between 50 and 59 years old with Graves' hyperthyroidism.

This chain links TRBV12-3 or TRBV12-4 with TRBJ2-4, with 14 bases aligning to TRBD2. CDR3 size: 18 residues. V shed 6 bases and J 1 base; nucleotides not matched to a gene: 8. The chain's CDR3 is CASRSGLAGAWAKNIQYF. The DNA of the CDR3 is TGTGCCAGCAGATCGGGACTAGCGGGAGCTTGGGCCAAAAACATTCAGTACTTC.

This clonotype was observed many times. The chain employs TRBV18 and TRBJ2-4; 11 nucleotides match TRBD2. Germline values: CDR1 KGHSH, CDR2 LQKENI. CDR3 size: 16 residues. J lost 8 bases, V lost 8 bases, and 14 bases had no gene match. The chain's CDR3 is CASTLGLAGPTDIQYF. The CDR3 DNA reads as TGTGCCAGCACTCTAGGACTAGCGGGCCCGACTGACATTCAGTACTTC. Supplemented by reference TRBV18 and TRBJ2-4, the full variable domain reads NAGVMQNPRHLVRRRGQEARLRCSPMKGHSHVYWYRQLPEEGLKFMVYLQKENIIDESGMPKERFSAEFPKEGPSILRIQQVVRGDSAAYFCASTLGLAGPTDIQYFGAGTRLSVL.

The chain recombines TRBV11-1 with TRBJ2-7; perhaps TRBD1 as D (6 bases). This CDR3 region has 16 residues. CDR1 and CDR2 from the germline V gene are SGHAT and FQDESV (reference sequence). Trimming pared 6 bases from V and 2 bases from J, leaving 20 bases between. The CDR3 loop is CASSLGAEPNAYEQYF. DNA for the CDR3: TGTGCCAGCAGTTTGGGGGCAGAACCAAATGCCTACGAGCAGTACTTC.

This clonotype was seen a handful of times. The CDR3 DNA is TGCAGTGCTAGGCTACAGTATAATTCACCCCTCCACTTT. This encodes CSARLQYNSPLHF. V and J are TRBV20-1 and TRBJ1-6; D not resolved. Trimming shortened V by 3 bases and J by 4 bases, and 7 bases separated the two germline ends. The CDR3 loop spans 13 amino acids. Germline V gives CDR1 DFQATT, CDR2 SNEGSKA (reference sequence).

V and J are TRBV27 and TRBJ1-4; possibly TRBD1 for D (6 bases). V was pared by 6 bases and J by 8 bases, with 19 bases between. Germline CDR1 reads MNHEY; CDR2 reads SMNVEV (reference sequence). This CDR3 spans 15 amino acids. CDR3: CASSPSGAGWEKLFF. The CDR3 DNA follows: TGTGCCAGCAGCCCATCAGGGGCCGGGTGGGAAAAACTGTTTTTT.

This clonotype was picked up many times. The chain combines TRBV6-2 or TRBV6-3 with TRBJ1-1; D is perhaps TRBD1 (5 bases). Germline-derived CDR1 and CDR2 are MNHEY and SVGEGT. Trimming removed 2 bases at V and 6 bases at J, with 7 bases between. The CDR3 has 12 residues. CDR3 nucleotide sequence: TGTGCCAGCAGTTACAGGGGCGCTGAAGCTTTCTTT. This encodes CASSYRGAEAFF.

The genes are TRBV19 and TRBJ1-1, with TRBD1 matching over 10 bases. Germline loops: CDR1 LNHDA, CDR2 SQIVND (reference sequence). V trimming: 9 bases; J trimming: 5 bases; junction bases outside the gene matches: 15. The CDR3 length is 16 residues. The DNA for the CDR3 is TGTGCCAGCCAGACAGGGGGCGCTGGTAGGAGTACTGAAGCTTTCTTT. Residues: CASQTGGAGRSTEAFF.

This clonotype was seen repeatedly, ten times or more. CDR3 in amino acids: CASTLGLASNYEQYF. The CDR3 DNA sequence: TGTGCCAGCACACTGGGACTAGCGAGTAACTACGAGCAGTACTTC. The chain couples TRBV12-3 or TRBV12-4 to TRBJ2-7; TRBD2 agrees at 10 bases. The ends lost 7 bases at V and 3 bases at J; junction bases unmatched: 9. There are 15 residues in the CDR3.

This clonotype was observed once. The CDR3, as DNA: TGTGCCAGCTCACCAGGGAAGGAGATTCAGTACTTC. This encodes CASSPGKEIQYF. This chain joins TRBV18 and TRBJ2-4; D is undetermined. The CDR3 contains 12 residues. V was cut by 2 bases and J by 10 bases, with 9 bases left in between. Germline CDR1 is KGHSH and CDR2 is LQKENI.

This clonotype showed up just a few times. The genes are TRBV5-5 and TRBJ1-1; possible D gene TRBD1, 6 bases. This CDR3 region has 13 residues. Germline CDR1 SGHKS, CDR2 YYEKEE (reference sequence). The V end was cut by 4 bases, the J end by 4 bases, with 11 bases between. The CDR3, as DNA: TGTGCCAGCAGCCCAAAACAGGGCACTGAAGCTTTCTTT. Amino acid sequence: CASSPKQGTEAFF.

V and J are TRBV7-9 and TRBJ2-1; 10 nucleotides align to TRBD2. CDR3 size: 17 residues. The germline V gene has CDR1 SEHNR and CDR2 FQNEAQ (reference sequence). V lost 1 base, J lost 0 bases, and 3 bases stayed unmatched. The CDR3 DNA is TGTGCCAGCAGCTTAGGGGTAGCGGGAGGCTCCTACAATGAGCAGTTCTTC. Its protein product is CASSLGVAGGSYNEQFF.

J is TRBJ2-5 and V is TRBV9; tentative D call: TRBD2 (6 bases). This CDR3 spans 15 amino acids. V lost 4 bases, J lost 5 bases, and 18 bases lay in between. CDR1 SGDLS and CDR2 YYNGEE come from the germline V gene. CDR3 protein: CASSRPGGGWETQYF. The CDR3 DNA reads TGTGCCAGCAGCCGTCCCGGGGGAGGATGGGAGACCCAGTACTTC. The variable domain in full, with the rest retrieved from reference TRBV9 and TRBJ2-5, is DSGVTQTPKHLITATGQRVTLRCSPRSGDLSVYWYQQSLDQGLQFLIQYYNGEERAKGNILERFSAQQFPDLHSELNLSSLELGDSALYFCASSRPGGGWETQYFGPGTRLLVL.

In its sample, this clonotype was seen many times. V and J are TRBV2 and TRBJ1-1; 8 nucleotides match TRBD1. V shed 4 bases, J shed 1 base, and the junction held 5 bases outside the gene matches. Germline-derived CDR1 and CDR2 are SNHLY and FYNNEI. The CDR3 runs 15 residues. CDR3 in amino acids: CASSVGDRKNTEAFF. DNA for the CDR3: TGTGCCAGCAGTGTAGGGGACAGGAAGAACACTGAAGCTTTCTTT.

The V gene is TRBV20-1, the J gene TRBJ2-1, with TRBD2 identical over 9 bases. With V trimmed by 6 bases and J by 8 bases, 11 bases remained unmatched. Germline V gives CDR1 DFQATT, CDR2 SNEGSKA (reference sequence). The CDR3 runs 14 residues. The CDR3 DNA follows: TGCAGTGCCCTGGGGCTAGCGGGACCCTATGAGCAGTTCTTC. This codes for CSALGLAGPYEQFF.

The chain uses TRBV5-1 and TRBJ2-5, with D hard to call. V lost 0 bases, J lost 5 bases, and 14 bases lay in between. The CDR3 has 15 amino acids. Germline V gene lookup returns CDR1 SGHRS and CDR2 YFSETQ. CDR3 residues: CASSLGSSSGETQYF. In DNA form, the CDR3 reads TGCGCCAGCAGCTTGGGCTCTTCCTCTGGGGAGACCCAGTACTTC.

This clonotype was picked up many times. The gene calls are TRBV19 and TRBJ1-2; 7 nucleotides align to TRBD1. This CDR3 is 16 amino acids long. The germline CDR1 and CDR2 sequences are LNHDA and SQIVND (reference sequence). V dropped 7 bases and J dropped 0; count of bases not matched to a gene: 11. This CDR3 reads CASKEVRGNSNYGYTF. The DNA of the CDR3 is TGTGCCAGTAAGGAGGTCAGGGGGAATTCTAACTATGGCTACACCTTC. Looking up the rest from reference TRBV19 and TRBJ1-2 gives the full variable domain: DGGITQSPKYLFRKEGQNVTLSCEQNLNHDAMYWYRQDPGQGLRLIYYSQIVNDFQKGDIAEGYSVSREKKESFPLTVTSAQKNPTAFYLCASKEVRGNSNYGYTFGSGTRLTVV.

V is TRBV3-1 and J is TRBJ1-2; unclear D gene. CDR3 length: 12 amino acids. Trimming pared 4 bases from V and 6 bases from J, leaving 9 bases between. Germline loops: CDR1 LGHDT, CDR2 YNNKEL (reference sequence). The CDR3: CASSLRKHGYTF. CDR3 DNA: TGTGCCAGCAGCCTCCGGAAGCATGGCTACACCTTC.

This clonotype came up many times. The chain links TRBV3-1 to TRBJ2-5; D is ambiguous. V lost 0 bases and J 1 base, leaving 9 bases between the germline ends. The V gene's germline CDR1 is LGHDT and CDR2 YNNKEL (reference sequence). The CDR3 contains 15 residues. The CDR3: CASSQDLNRQETQYF. The CDR3 DNA follows: TGTGCCAGCAGCCAAGATCTGAATCGCCAAGAGACCCAGTACTTC.

This clonotype appeared many times. The chain has TRBV7-3 and TRBJ2-1; D possibly corresponds to TRBD2 (9 bases). V was trimmed by 2 bases and J by 6 bases, leaving 26 bases between them. Germline V lookup: CDR1 SGHTA, CDR2 FQGTGA. The CDR3 is made up of 19 amino acids. CDR3 nucleotide sequence: TGTGCCAGCAGCTTACGGTCGGGACAGGCGGGGGGGCCTGGCAATGAGCAGTTCTTC. Translation gives CASSLRSGQAGGPGNEQFF.

The chain combines TRBV6-1 with TRBJ1-5; 10 nucleotides agree with TRBD1. The CDR3 loop spans 14 amino acids. Losses at the gene ends were 7 bases for V and 5 bases for J; bases not matched to a gene: 5. Per the germline V gene, CDR1 is MNHNS and CDR2 is SASEGT. The DNA of the CDR3 is TGTGCCAGCAAGGGGACAGGGGAATATCAGCCCCAGCATTTT. This codes for CASKGTGEYQPQHF.

The chain uses TRBV15 and TRBJ2-3; D perhaps matches TRBD1 (5 bases). This CDR3 is 14 amino acids long. Trimming took off 0 bases at V and 4 bases at J, with 8 bases between the two ends. Germline V lookup: CDR1 LNHNV, CDR2 YYDKDF (reference sequence). The CDR3 region is CATSRELGADTQYF. In DNA, the CDR3 is TGTGCCACCAGCAGAGAATTAGGGGCAGATACGCAGTATTTT.

This clonotype was seen a handful of times. The rearrangement uses TRBV4-1 and TRBJ2-5, with 8 bases aligning to TRBD2. V gave up 3 bases and J gave up 2 bases; unmatched junction bases: 2. The germline V gene has CDR1 MGHRA and CDR2 YSYEKL. The CDR3 covers 14 residues. The CDR3 nucleotides read TGCGCCAGCAGCCAGCGGGGGGCTCAAGAGACCCAGTACTTC. Translating it yields CASSQRGAQETQYF.

This clonotype was seen more than once but under ten times. Mismatch with germline at one junction end may stem from a read error. This rearrangement joins TRBV13 to TRBJ1-2; D might be TRBD1 (5 bases). Per the germline V gene, CDR1 is PRHDT and CDR2 is FYEKMQ (reference sequence). The CDR3 sequence is 14 residues long. CDR3 sequence reads: CASSQMGLSYGCTF. The CDR3, as DNA: TGTGCCAGCAGCCAAATGGGACTGAGCTATGGCTGCACCTTC.

This clonotype was detected only a few times. With a much larger clone just one base away, this may be a read error. Since the CDR3 does not end with the conserved phenylalanine or tryptophan, this likely comes from a read error. V usage is TRBV10-3 and J usage is TRBJ1-2; no firm D call. With 6 bases removed from V and 3 bases from J, the gap between germline ends came to 11 bases. From germline, CDR1 is ENHRY and CDR2 SYGVKD. The CDR3 sequence is 13 residues long. The CDR3 loop reads CAISAVGYYGYTL. DNA of the CDR3: TGTGCCATCAGCGCCGTCGGATACTATGGCTACACCCTC.

The J gene is TRBJ2-5, the V gene TRBV30; possible D gene TRBD1, 6 bases. The germline V and J ends were trimmed by 0 bases and 13 bases, with 15 bases remaining between them. There are 12 residues in the CDR3. CDR1 is GTSNPN and CDR2 is SVGIG in the germline V gene (reference sequence). CDR3 in DNA: TGTGCCTGGAGTGTACAAACGGACAGTATGTACTTC. Residues: CAWSVQTDSMYF.

The gene calls are TRBV7-8 and TRBJ2-1; 10 nucleotides agree with TRBD1. CDR1 is SGHVS and CDR2 is FQNEAQ in the germline V gene. The CDR3 length is 17 residues. Unmatched junction bases numbered 5, after V lost 0 bases and J lost 3 bases. DNA for the CDR3: TGTGCCAGCAGCTTAGCGCACCGGGACAGGGGCTACAATGAGCAGTTCTTC. Translating it yields CASSLAHRDRGYNEQFF.

This clonotype was seen ten or more times. The V and J genes are TRBV30 and TRBJ1-5; D unclear. CDR3 length: 12 amino acids. The germline CDR1 and CDR2 sequences are GTSNPN and SVGIG (reference sequence). V was cut by 2 bases and J by 6 bases, with 8 bases left in between. For the CDR3, the DNA is TGTGCCTGGAGTAGGAATAGTCAGCCCCAGCATTTT. It is translated as CAWSRNSQPQHF.

This clonotype has only a few counts. This sequence joins TRBV5-1 and TRBJ1-2, with 9 bases identical to TRBD1. Germline loops: CDR1 SGHRS, CDR2 YFSETQ. V trimming: 2 bases; J trimming: 6 bases; junction bases outside the gene matches: 5. The CDR3 has 14 amino acids. The CDR3, as DNA: TGCGCCAGCAGCTTAGGGACAGGGCGTGATGGCTACACCTTC. This codes for CASSLGTGRDGYTF.

This clonotype was seen ten or more times. This chain uses TRBV28 with TRBJ2-7; no definite D call. The germline CDR1 and CDR2 sequences are MDHEN and SYDVKM. This CDR3 has 11 residues. With 6 bases removed from V and 2 bases from J, the gap between germline ends came to 5 bases. CDR3 protein: CASSSTYEQYF. CDR3 coding DNA: TGTGCCAGCAGCTCAACCTACGAGCAGTACTTC.

The V gene is TRBV2, the J gene TRBJ2-2, with D perhaps TRBD2 (5 bases). Trimming left V 8 bases short and J 3 bases short, with 28 bases between. CDR1 and CDR2 (germline): SNHLY, FYNNEI. The CDR3 spans 19 residues. CDR3 region: CASGRGVAPGVPYTGELFF. CDR3 sequence (DNA): TGTGCCAGCGGCCGAGGAGTGGCACCCGGGGTCCCCTACACCGGGGAGCTGTTTTTT.